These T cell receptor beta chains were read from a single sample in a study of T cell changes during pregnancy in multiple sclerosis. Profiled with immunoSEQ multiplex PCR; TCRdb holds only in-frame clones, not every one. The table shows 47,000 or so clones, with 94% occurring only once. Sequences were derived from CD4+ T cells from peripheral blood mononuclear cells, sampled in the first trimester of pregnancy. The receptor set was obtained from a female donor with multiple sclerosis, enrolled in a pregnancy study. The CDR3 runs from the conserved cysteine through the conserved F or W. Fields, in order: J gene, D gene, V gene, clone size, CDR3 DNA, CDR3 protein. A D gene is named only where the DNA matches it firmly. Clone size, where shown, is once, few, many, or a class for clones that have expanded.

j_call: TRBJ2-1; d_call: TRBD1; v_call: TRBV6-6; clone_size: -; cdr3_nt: TGTGCCAGCAGACTCGACAGGGCGAGCTCCTACAATGAGCAGTTCTTC; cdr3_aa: CASRLDRASSYNEQFF
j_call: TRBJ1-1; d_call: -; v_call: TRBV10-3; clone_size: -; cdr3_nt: TGTGCCATCAGAGGATCGGACAGACAGAACACTGAAGCTTTCTTT; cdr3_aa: CAIRGSDRQNTEAFF
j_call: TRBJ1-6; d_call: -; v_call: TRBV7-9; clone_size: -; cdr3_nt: TGTGCCAGCAGCCACGGACAGCCAAATTCACCCCTCCACTTT; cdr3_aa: CASSHGQPNSPLHF
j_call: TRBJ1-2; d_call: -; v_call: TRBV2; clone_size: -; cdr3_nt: TGTGCCAGCAGTGAACAAGGTCAGGGAGGGTATGGCTACACCTTC; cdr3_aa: CASSEQGQGGYGYTF
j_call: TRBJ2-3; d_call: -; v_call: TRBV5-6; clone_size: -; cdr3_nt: TGTGCCAGCAGCTTGCCGCCTTTCGGGGTAAAAGTAGATACGCAGTATTTT; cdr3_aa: CASSLPPFGVKVDTQYF
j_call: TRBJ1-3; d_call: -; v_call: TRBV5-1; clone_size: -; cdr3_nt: TGCGCCAGCAGCGCAGCACAGGGACGGGCTGGAAACACCATATATTTT; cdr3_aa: CASSAAQGRAGNTIYF
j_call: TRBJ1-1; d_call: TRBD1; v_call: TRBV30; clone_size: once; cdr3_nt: TGTGCCTGGAGTGGGGGGTCCGGGACAGGGGATTTCTTT; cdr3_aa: CAWSGGSGTGDFF
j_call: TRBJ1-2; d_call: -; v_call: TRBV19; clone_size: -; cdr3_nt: TGTGCCAGTAGTATCGCCGGGGGGCTTAATGGCTACACCTTC; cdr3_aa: CASSIAGGLNGYTF
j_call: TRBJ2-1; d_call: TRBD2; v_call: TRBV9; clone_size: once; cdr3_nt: TGTGCCAGCAGCGTAGCCGGGGGGGGCTCCAATGAGCAGTTCTTC; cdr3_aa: CASSVAGGGSNEQFF
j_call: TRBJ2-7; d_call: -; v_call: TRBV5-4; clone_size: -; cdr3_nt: TGTGCCAGCAGTTCAAATGGGCCTGTTCGCGAGCAGTACTTC; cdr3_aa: CASSSNGPVREQYF
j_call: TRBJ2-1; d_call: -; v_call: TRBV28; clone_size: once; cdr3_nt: TGTGCCAGCAGGATAGGGGCGGGTCTAGCGCCCAATGAGCAGTTCTTC; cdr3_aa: CASRIGAGLAPNEQFF
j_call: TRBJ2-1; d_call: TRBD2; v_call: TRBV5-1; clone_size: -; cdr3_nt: TGCGCCAGCAGCCTCGGGACTAGCGGGGGGCCTCACAATGAGCAGTTCTTC; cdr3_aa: CASSLGTSGGPHNEQFF
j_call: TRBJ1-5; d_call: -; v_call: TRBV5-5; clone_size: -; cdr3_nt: TGTGCCAGCAGCTTGGGGTATTCGGCGGGATTCGGGAATCAGCCCCAGCATTTT; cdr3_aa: CASSLGYSAGFGNQPQHF
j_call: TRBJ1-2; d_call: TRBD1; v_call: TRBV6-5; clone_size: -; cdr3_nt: TGTGCCAGCAGTACACCGGGACAGGCAGGTGGCTACACCTTC; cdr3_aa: CASSTPGQAGGYTF
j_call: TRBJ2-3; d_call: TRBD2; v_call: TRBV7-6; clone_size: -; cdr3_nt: TGTGCCAGCAGCCGCCTTAGTAGCGGGGGGTCACCAGATACGCAGTATTTT; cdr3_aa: CASSRLSSGGSPDTQYF
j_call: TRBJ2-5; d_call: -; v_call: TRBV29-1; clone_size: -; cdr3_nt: TGCAGCGTACAACACCAAGAGACCCAGTACTTC; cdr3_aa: CSVQHQETQYF
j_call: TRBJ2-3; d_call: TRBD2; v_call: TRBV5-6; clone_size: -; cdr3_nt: TGTGCCAGCAGCGGGGACTACGGAACAGATACGCAGTATTTT; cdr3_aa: CASSGDYGTDTQYF
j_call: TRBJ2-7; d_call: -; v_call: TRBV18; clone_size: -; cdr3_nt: TGTGCCAGCTCACCACCGAAAACTGGCTACGAGCAGTACTTC; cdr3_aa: CASSPPKTGYEQYF
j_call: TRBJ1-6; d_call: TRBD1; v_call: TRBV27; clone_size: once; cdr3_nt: TGTGCCAGCAGCCCAGGGGGATTACAGAGCTCCTATAATTCACCCCTCCACTTT; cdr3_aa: CASSPGGLQSSYNSPLHF
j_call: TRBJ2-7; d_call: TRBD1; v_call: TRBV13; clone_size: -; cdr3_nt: TGTGCCAGCAGCCTTGGGACCCCGGGACAGGTTTACGAGCAGTACTTC; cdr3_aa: CASSLGTPGQVYEQYF
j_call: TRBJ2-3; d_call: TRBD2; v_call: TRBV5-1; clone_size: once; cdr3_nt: TGCGCCAGCAGCCCCTTTAGCGGGGGAACAGATACGCAGTATTTT; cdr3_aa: CASSPFSGGTDTQYF
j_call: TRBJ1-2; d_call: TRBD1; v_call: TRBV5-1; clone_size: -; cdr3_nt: TGCGCCAGCAGCTATTGGACAGGGAGATCGTTGGATGGCTACACCTTC; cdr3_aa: CASSYWTGRSLDGYTF
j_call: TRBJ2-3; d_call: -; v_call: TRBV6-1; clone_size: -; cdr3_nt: TGTGCCAGCAGTGAACTAGGGGTCGCAGATACGCAGTATTTT; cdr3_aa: CASSELGVADTQYF
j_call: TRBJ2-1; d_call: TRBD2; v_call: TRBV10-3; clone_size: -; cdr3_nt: TGTGCCGCCTCTAGCGGGGGGGCTTTAAGTGAGCAGTTCTTC; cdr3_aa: CAASSGGALSEQFF
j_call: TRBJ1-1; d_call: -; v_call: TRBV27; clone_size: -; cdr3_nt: TGTGCCAGCAGTTTGGGGTGGTCGAGGGACACTGAAGCTTTCTTT; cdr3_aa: CASSLGWSRDTEAFF
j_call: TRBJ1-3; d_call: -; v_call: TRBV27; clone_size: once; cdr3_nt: TGTGCCAGCAGCTCCGGGACATCTGGAAACACCATATATTTT; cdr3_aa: CASSSGTSGNTIYF
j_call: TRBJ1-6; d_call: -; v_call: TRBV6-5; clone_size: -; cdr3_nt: TGTGCCAGCAGTTACGGACCCCCGGGAGTAGAACCCCTCCACTTT; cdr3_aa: CASSYGPPGVEPLHF
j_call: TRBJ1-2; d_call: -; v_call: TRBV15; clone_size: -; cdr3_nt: TGTGCCACCAGCAGAGTGGCGGCAGCCGACTATGGCTACACCTTC; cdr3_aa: CATSRVAAADYGYTF
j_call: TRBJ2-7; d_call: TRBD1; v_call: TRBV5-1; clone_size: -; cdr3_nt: TGCGCCAGCAGCGGGACAGGGGGCCGCGAGCAGTACTTC; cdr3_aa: CASSGTGGREQYF
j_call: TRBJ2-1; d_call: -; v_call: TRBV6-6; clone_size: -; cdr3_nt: TGTGCCAGCAGTTACTCACGAGTTTACAATGAGCAGTTCTTC; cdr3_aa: CASSYSRVYNEQFF
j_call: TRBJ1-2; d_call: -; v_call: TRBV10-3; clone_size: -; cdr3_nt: TGTGCCATCAGTGACAGAAACTATGGCTACACCTTC; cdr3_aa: CAISDRNYGYTF
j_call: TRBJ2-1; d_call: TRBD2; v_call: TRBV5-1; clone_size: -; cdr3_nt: TGCGCCAGCAGCATCCCCAGCGGGGGCTACAATGAGCAGTTCTTC; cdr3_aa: CASSIPSGGYNEQFF
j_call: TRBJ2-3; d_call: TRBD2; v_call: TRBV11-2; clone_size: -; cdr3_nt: TGTGCCAGCAGGTTTAAGCGGGGGGACACAGATACGCAGTATTTT; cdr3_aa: CASRFKRGDTDTQYF
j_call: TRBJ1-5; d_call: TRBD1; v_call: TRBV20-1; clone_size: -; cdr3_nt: TGCAGTGCTAGTGAAGGGGGCTCCCAGCATTTT; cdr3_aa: CSASEGGSQHF
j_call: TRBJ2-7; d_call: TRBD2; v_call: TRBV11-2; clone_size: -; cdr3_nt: TGTGCCAGCAGCTGGGCTAGCGGGGGGACATCCTACGAGCAGTACTTC; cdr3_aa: CASSWASGGTSYEQYF
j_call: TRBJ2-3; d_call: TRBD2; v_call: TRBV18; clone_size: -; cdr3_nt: TGTGCCAGCTCTCGACTAGCGGGGGACACAGATACGCAGTATTTT; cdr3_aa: CASSRLAGDTDTQYF
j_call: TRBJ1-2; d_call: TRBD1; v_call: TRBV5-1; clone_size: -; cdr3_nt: TGCGCCAGCACTCCAGGGGGCCTTCCGTCGGGTGGCTACACCTTC; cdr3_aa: CASTPGGLPSGGYTF
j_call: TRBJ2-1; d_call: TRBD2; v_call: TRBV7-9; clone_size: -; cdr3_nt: TGTGCCAGCAGCTTAGCCGTCCGCGGGGGGGCCTCCTACAATGAGCAGTTCTTC; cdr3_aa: CASSLAVRGGASYNEQFF
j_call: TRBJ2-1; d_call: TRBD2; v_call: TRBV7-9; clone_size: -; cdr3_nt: TGTGCCACCGAGCCGGGACTAGCGGGGGGGCGACTCTACAATGAGCAGTTCTTC; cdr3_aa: CATEPGLAGGRLYNEQFF
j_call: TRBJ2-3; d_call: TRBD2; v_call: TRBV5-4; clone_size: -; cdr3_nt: TGTGCCAGCAGCCCGACTAGCGGCTCCACAGATACGCAGTATTTT; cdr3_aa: CASSPTSGSTDTQYF
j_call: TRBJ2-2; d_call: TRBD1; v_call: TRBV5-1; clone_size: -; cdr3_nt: TGCGCCAGCACGGACAGGGGAGGACACACCGGGGAGCTGTTTTTT; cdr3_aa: CASTDRGGHTGELFF
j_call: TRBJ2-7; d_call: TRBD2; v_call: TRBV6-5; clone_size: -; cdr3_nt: TGTGCCAGCAGCCCTAGGCGGGGGGGCCAGCAGGAGCAGTACTTC; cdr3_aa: CASSPRRGGQQEQYF
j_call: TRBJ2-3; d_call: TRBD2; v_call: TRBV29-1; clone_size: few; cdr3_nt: TGCAGCGTGCGAACCACTAGCGGGCGTAGCACAGATACGCAGTATTTT; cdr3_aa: CSVRTTSGRSTDTQYF
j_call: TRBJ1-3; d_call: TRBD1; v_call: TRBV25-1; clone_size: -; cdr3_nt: TGTGCCAGCAGTTTACAGGGGTCCGCAAACACCATATATTTT; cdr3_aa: CASSLQGSANTIYF
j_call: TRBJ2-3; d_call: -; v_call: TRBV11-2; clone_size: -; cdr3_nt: TGTGCCAGCAGCCCATCAGTAGGAGCCCTCAGCACTAGCACAGATACGCAGTATTTT; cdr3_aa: CASSPSVGALSTSTDTQYF
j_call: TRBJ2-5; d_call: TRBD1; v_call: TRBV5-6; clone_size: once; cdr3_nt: TGTGCCAGCACCAATCGGGGACAGGCTCAAGAGACCCAGTACTTC; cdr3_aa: CASTNRGQAQETQYF
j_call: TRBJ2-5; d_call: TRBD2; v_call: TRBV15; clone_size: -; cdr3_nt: TGTGCCACCAGCCCACGCGGGGGAGGAGAGACCCAGTACTTC; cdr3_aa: CATSPRGGGETQYF
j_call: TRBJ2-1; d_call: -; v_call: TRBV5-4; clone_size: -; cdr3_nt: TGTGCCAGCAGCTTGCCACCAAGCTATGAGCAGTTCTTC; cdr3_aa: CASSLPPSYEQFF
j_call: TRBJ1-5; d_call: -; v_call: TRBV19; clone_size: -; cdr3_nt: TGTGCCAGTAGTATTCTAATGGGCAATCAGCCCCAGCATTTT; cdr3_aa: CASSILMGNQPQHF
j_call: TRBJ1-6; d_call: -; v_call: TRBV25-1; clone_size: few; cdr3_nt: TGTGCCAGCCAACAGGGATCCAATTCACCCCTCCACTTT; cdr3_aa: CASQQGSNSPLHF
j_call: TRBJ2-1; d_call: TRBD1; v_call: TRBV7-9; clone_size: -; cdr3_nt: TGTGCCAGCAGCTGGACAGGGGGCAATAATGAGCAGTTCTTC; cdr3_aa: CASSWTGGNNEQFF
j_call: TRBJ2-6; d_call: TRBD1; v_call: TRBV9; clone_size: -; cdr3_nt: TGTGCCAGCAGCACTACAGGGGGGTCTGGGGCCAACGTCCTGACTTTC; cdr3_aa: CASSTTGGSGANVLTF
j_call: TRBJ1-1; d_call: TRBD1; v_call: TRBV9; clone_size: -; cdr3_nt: TGTGCCAGCAGCCCTCGACAGGGCCTGAACACTGAAGCTTTCTTT; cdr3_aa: CASSPRQGLNTEAFF
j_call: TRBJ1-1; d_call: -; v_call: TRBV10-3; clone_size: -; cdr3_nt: TGTGCCATCAACGGGGGGCGTAGGGACACTGAAGCTTTCTTT; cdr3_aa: CAINGGRRDTEAFF
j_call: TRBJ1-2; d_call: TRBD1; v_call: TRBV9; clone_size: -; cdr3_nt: TGTGCCAGCAGGACCCCCGGACAGGTCGGGGAGGATGGCTACACCTTC; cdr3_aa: CASRTPGQVGEDGYTF
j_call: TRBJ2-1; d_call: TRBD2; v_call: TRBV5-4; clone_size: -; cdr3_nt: TGTGCCAGCAGCAAAGCGACTAGCGGGGGGTTCAATGAGCAGTTCTTC; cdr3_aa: CASSKATSGGFNEQFF
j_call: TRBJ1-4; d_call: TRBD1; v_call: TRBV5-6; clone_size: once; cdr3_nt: TGTGCCAGCAGCTTTCTGACAGGGGCCCGAAAACTGTTTTTT; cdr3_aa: CASSFLTGARKLFF
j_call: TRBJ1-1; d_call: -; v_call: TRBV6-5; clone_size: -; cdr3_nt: TGTGCCAGCAGTTACACAGGGAACACTGAAGCTTTCTTT; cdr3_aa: CASSYTGNTEAFF